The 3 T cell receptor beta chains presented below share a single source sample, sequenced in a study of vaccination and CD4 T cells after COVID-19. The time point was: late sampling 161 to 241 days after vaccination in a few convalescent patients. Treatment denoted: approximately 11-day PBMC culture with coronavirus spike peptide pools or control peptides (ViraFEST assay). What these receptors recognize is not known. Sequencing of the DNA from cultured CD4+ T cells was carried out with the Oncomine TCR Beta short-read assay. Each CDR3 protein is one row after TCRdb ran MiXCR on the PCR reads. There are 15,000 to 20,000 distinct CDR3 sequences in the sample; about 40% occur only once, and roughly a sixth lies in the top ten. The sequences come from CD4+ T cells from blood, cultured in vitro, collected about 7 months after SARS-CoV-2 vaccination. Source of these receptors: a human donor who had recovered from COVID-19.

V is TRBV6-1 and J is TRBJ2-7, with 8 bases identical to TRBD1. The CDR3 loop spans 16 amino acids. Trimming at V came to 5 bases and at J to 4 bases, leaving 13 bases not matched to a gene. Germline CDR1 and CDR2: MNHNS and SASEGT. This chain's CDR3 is CASSQTGGTVWYEQYF. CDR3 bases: TGTGCCAGCAGTCAAACAGGGGGTACTGTTTGGTACGAGCAGTACTTC.

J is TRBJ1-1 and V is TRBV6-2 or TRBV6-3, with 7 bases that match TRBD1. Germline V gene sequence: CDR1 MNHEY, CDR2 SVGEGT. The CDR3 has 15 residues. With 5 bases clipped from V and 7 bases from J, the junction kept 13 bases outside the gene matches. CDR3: CASSRTPTGDFEAFF. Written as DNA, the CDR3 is TGTGCCAGCAGTCGCACTCCCACAGGGGACTTTGAAGCTTTCTTT.

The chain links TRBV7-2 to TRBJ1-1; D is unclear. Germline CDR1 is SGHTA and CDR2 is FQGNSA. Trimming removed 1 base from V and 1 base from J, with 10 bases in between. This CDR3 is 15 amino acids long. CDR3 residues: CASSLVGSRNTEAFF. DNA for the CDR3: TGTGCCAGCAGCTTAGTCGGTTCGAGGAACACTGAAGCTTTCTTT. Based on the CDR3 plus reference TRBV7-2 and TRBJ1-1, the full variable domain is GAGVSQSPSNKVTEKGKDVELRCDPISGHTALYWYRQSLGQGLEFLIYFQGNSAPDKSGLPSDRFSAERTGGSVSTLTIQRTQQEDSAVYLCASSLVGSRNTEAFFGQGTRLTVV.